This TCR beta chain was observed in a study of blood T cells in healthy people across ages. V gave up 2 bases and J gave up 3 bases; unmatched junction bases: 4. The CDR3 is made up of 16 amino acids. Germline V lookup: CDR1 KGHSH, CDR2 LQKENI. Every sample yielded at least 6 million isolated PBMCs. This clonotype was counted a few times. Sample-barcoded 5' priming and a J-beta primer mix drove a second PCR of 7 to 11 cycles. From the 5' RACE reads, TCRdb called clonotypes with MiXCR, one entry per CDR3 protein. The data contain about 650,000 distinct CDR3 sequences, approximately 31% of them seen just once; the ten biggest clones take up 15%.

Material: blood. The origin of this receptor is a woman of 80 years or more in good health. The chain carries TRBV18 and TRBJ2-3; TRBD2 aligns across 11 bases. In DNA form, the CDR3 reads TGTGCCAGCTCACCAGCTAGCGGGGGGATGACAGATACGCAGTATTTT. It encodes CASSPASGGMTDTQYF.